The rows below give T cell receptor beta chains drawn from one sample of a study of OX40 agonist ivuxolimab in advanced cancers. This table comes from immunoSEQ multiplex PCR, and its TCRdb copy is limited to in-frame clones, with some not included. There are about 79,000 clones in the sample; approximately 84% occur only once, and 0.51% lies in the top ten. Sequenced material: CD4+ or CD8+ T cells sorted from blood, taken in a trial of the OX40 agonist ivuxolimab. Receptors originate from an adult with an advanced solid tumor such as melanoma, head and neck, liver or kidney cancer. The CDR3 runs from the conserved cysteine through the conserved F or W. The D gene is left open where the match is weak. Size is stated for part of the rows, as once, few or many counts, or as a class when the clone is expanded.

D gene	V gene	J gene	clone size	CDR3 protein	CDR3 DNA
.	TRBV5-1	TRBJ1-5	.	CASVPIPGDQPQHF	TGCGCCAGCGTCCCAATACCAGGCGATCAGCCCCAGCATTTT
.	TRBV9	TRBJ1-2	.	CASSVGQEGIYGYTF	TGTGCCAGCAGCGTAGGACAGGAGGGGATCTATGGCTACACCTTC
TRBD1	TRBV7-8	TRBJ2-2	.	CASSSLDRGARRTGELFF	TGTGCCAGCAGCTCCCTGGACAGGGGGGCGCGGAGGACCGGGGAGCTGTTTTTT
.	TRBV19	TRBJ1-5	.	CASGLNSNQPQHF	TGTGCCAGTGGACTGAATAGCAATCAGCCCCAGCATTTT
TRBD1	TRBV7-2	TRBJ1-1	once	CASSATGGRDTEAFF	TGTGCCAGCAGCGCGACAGGGGGAAGGGACACTGAAGCTTTCTTT
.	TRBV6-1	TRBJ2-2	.	CASLGPANTGELFF	TGTGCCAGTCTGGGACCCGCGAACACCGGGGAGCTGTTTTTT
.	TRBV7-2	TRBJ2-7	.	CASSLQSGRGTYEQYF	TGTGCCAGCAGCTTGCAGTCGGGGAGGGGGACCTACGAGCAGTACTTC
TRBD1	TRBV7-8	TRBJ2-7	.	CASSLRTGGFYEQYF	TGTGCCAGCAGCTTAAGGACAGGGGGTTTCTACGAGCAGTACTTC
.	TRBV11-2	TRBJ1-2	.	CASSLVPGDYGYTF	TGTGCCAGCAGCTTAGTCCCAGGGGACTATGGCTACACCTTC
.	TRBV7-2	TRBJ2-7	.	CASSSDNGYYEQYF	TGTGCCAGCAGCTCTGATAACGGCTACTACGAGCAGTACTTC
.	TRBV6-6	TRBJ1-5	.	CASSLGSSNQPQHF	TGTGCCAGCAGTTTGGGGAGTAGCAATCAGCCCCAGCATTTT
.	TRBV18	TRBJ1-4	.	CASSRGMNEKLFF	TGTGCCAGCTCCCGCGGGATGAATGAAAAACTGTTTTTT
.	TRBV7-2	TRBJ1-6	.	CASSLGATVNSPLHF	TGTGCCAGCAGCTTAGGGGCTACGGTGAATTCACCCCTCCACTTT
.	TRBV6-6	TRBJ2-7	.	CAASRLAEYEQYF	TGTGCCGCCTCTAGGCTAGCAGAATACGAGCAGTACTTC
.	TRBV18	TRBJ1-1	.	CASSPPGVGAMNTEAFF	TGTGCCAGCTCACCACCAGGCGTGGGAGCGATGAACACTGAAGCTTTCTTT
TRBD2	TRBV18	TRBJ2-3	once	CASSGGTSGSGTDTQYF	TGTGCCAGCTCAGGAGGGACTAGCGGGAGTGGTACAGATACGCAGTATTTT
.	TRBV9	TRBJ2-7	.	CASSVEARTDEQYF	TGTGCCAGCAGCGTAGAAGCCAGGACAGACGAGCAGTACTTC
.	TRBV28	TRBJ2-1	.	CASSLRPSYEQFF	TGTGCCAGCAGTTTACGTCCCAGTTATGAGCAGTTCTTC
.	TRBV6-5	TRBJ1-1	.	CASRIGGTEAFF	TGTGCCAGCAGAATTGGGGGTACTGAAGCTTTCTTT
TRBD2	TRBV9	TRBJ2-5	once	CASSGGRQGGLAGETQYF	TGTGCCAGCAGCGGAGGCCGGCAGGGTGGGCTAGCGGGCGAGACCCAGTACTTC
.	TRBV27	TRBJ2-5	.	CASSFREYGAQYF	TGTGCCAGCAGTTTCAGGGAATACGGGGCCCAGTACTTC
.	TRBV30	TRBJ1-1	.	CAWSGGAGTEAFF	TGTGCCTGGAGTGGCGGGGCTGGAACTGAAGCTTTCTTT
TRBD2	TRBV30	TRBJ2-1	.	CAWSVFPSGRYSEQFF	TGTGCCTGGAGTGTATTCCCTAGCGGGAGATACTCTGAGCAGTTCTTC
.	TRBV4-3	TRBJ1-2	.	CASSHSSGLNYGYTF	TGCGCCAGCAGCCATTCTTCGGGGCTGAACTATGGCTACACCTTC
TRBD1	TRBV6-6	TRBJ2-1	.	CASLGDSSYNEQFF	TGTGCCAGTCTCGGGGACAGCTCCTACAATGAGCAGTTCTTC
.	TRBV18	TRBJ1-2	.	CASSPQTAGNYGYTF	TGTGCCAGCTCACCACAAACTGCAGGGAACTATGGCTACACCTTC
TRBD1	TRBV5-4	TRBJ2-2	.	CASSYAGTGGTGELFF	TGTGCCAGCAGCTACGCAGGGACAGGAGGCACCGGGGAGCTGTTTTTT
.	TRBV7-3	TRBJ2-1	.	CASSTGSSNEQFF	TGTGCCAGCAGCACAGGGAGTTCCAATGAGCAGTTCTTC
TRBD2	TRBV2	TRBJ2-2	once	CASSEATGGTTGELFF	TGTGCCAGCAGTGAAGCGACGGGAGGGACCACCGGGGAGCTGTTTTTT
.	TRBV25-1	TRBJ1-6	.	CASSERSGQGFSPLHF	TGTGCCAGCAGTGAACGCTCGGGACAAGGGTTCTCACCCCTCCACTTT
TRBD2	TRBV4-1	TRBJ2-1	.	CASSRIISGVNNEQFF	TGCGCCAGCAGCAGGATAATTAGCGGGGTTAACAATGAGCAGTTCTTC
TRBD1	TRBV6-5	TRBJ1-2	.	CASSPGGDYGYTF	TGTGCCAGCAGCCCAGGGGGCGACTATGGCTACACCTTC
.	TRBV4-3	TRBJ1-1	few	CASSQGTSFGEAFF	TGCGCCAGCAGCCAAGGGACATCCTTCGGTGAAGCTTTCTTT
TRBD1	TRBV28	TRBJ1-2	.	CASSDGQALYGYTF	TGTGCCAGCAGCGATGGACAGGCGCTCTATGGCTACACCTTC
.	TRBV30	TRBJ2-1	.	CASGRAYNEQFF	TGTGCCTCTGGGAGAGCCTACAATGAGCAGTTCTTC
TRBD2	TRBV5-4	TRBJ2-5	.	CASSFTSGTRETQYF	TGTGCCAGCAGCTTCACTAGCGGGACACGAGAGACCCAGTACTTC